These T cell receptor beta chains were read from a single sample in a study of blood T cell repertoires in COVID-19. Produced via immunoSEQ multiplex PCR; TCRdb's table is partial and in-frame only. The sample has over 200,000 clones; 75% to 85% are singletons. Sequencing was done on a sample of PBMCs or T cells enriched from blood (not recorded which). Receptor source: a man between 40 and 49 years old who had recovered from COVID-19. The CDR3 runs from the conserved cysteine through the conserved F or W. Each record gives: D gene, V gene, clone size, J gene, CDR3 DNA, CDR3 protein. D genes are given only for firm matches. Expanded clones are given a class, and other clones once, few, many or no size at all.

D gene: -; V gene: TRBV3-1/TRBV3-2; clone size: -; J gene: TRBJ1-2; CDR3 DNA: TGTGCCAGCACCTACCGGGACAAGCAAGGCTACACCTTC; CDR3 protein: CASTYRDKQGYTF
D gene: -; V gene: TRBV12-5; clone size: once; J gene: TRBJ1-3; CDR3 DNA: TGTGCTAGTGGTTTGGTACTTACAGGAAGCTCTGGAAACACCATATATTTT; CDR3 protein: CASGLVLTGSSGNTIYF
D gene: -; V gene: TRBV6-5; clone size: -; J gene: TRBJ1-2; CDR3 DNA: TGTGCCAGCAGACAGGGTCTAGAGGGGGGCTACACCTTC; CDR3 protein: CASRQGLEGGYTF
D gene: -; V gene: TRBV7-3; clone size: once; J gene: TRBJ2-1; CDR3 DNA: TGTGCCAGCAGCGTAGATTCAAGCTCCTACAATGAGCAGTTCTTC; CDR3 protein: CASSVDSSSYNEQFF
D gene: TRBD1; V gene: TRBV7-9; clone size: -; J gene: TRBJ1-1; CDR3 DNA: TGTGCCAGCAGCTCTAGGGCGGACAGGCCCAGCTTAGGAGAAGCTTTCTTT; CDR3 protein: CASSSRADRPSLGEAFF
D gene: -; V gene: TRBV2; clone size: -; J gene: TRBJ1-2; CDR3 DNA: TGTGCCAGCACCATAAGACAGAGCGGGGACTATGGCTACACCTTC; CDR3 protein: CASTIRQSGDYGYTF
D gene: TRBD1; V gene: TRBV6-5; clone size: -; J gene: TRBJ1-2; CDR3 DNA: TGTGCCAGCAGTAGGGACCTAGACAGGGCCGTTGGCTACACCTTC; CDR3 protein: CASSRDLDRAVGYTF
D gene: -; V gene: TRBV3-1/TRBV3-2; clone size: -; J gene: TRBJ2-5; CDR3 DNA: TGTGCCAGCAGCCGGAGGTTGGGCCCGGGGGAGACCCAGTACTTC; CDR3 protein: CASSRRLGPGETQYF
D gene: TRBD1; V gene: TRBV11-3; clone size: -; J gene: TRBJ1-5; CDR3 DNA: TGTGCCAGCAGCTTAAGGGACAGATCCAATCAGCCCCAGCATTTT; CDR3 protein: CASSLRDRSNQPQHF
D gene: TRBD1; V gene: TRBV2; clone size: -; J gene: TRBJ2-2; CDR3 DNA: TGTGCCAGCAGTGGACAGGGTACCGGGGAGCTGTTTTTT; CDR3 protein: CASSGQGTGELFF
D gene: -; V gene: TRBV6-6; clone size: -; J gene: TRBJ2-7; CDR3 DNA: TGTGCCAGCAGTTACTCGGCCCAAACCTACGAGCAGTACTTC; CDR3 protein: CASSYSAQTYEQYF
D gene: -; V gene: TRBV30; clone size: few; J gene: TRBJ1-1; CDR3 DNA: TGTGCCTGGAGGGGGGGGAACCTCGGGGCTTTCTTT; CDR3 protein: CAWRGGNLGAFF
D gene: -; V gene: TRBV7-8; clone size: -; J gene: TRBJ1-5; CDR3 DNA: TGTGCCAGCAGCTCGAAGACAGGTCTCCAAAATCAGCCCCAGCATTTT; CDR3 protein: CASSSKTGLQNQPQHF
D gene: -; V gene: TRBV10-2; clone size: -; J gene: TRBJ1-5; CDR3 DNA: TGCGCCAGCAGGGGGGGAGGGAATCAGCCCCAGCATTTT; CDR3 protein: CASRGGGNQPQHF
D gene: TRBD1; V gene: TRBV10-3; clone size: -; J gene: TRBJ2-4; CDR3 DNA: TGTGCCATCAGTGAGGGGGCGGGACAGGTCAACATTCAGTACTTC; CDR3 protein: CAISEGAGQVNIQYF
D gene: TRBD2; V gene: TRBV9; clone size: few; J gene: TRBJ2-1; CDR3 DNA: TGTGCCAGCAGCAGAGACCCCGGGACTAGCGGCAATGAGCAGTTCTTC; CDR3 protein: CASSRDPGTSGNEQFF
D gene: TRBD2; V gene: TRBV11-2; clone size: -; J gene: TRBJ2-2; CDR3 DNA: TGTGCCAGCATGAGGGAGCGGGGGAACACCGGGGAGCTGTTTTTT; CDR3 protein: CASMRERGNTGELFF
D gene: TRBD1; V gene: TRBV3-1/TRBV3-2; clone size: -; J gene: TRBJ2-7; CDR3 DNA: TGTGCCAGCAGCCAAAGGCGACAGGGGATCTCCTACGAGCAGTACTTC; CDR3 protein: CASSQRRQGISYEQYF
D gene: -; V gene: TRBV6-2/TRBV6-3; clone size: -; J gene: TRBJ2-1; CDR3 DNA: TGTGCCAGCAGTTATAACCCGGACTTTCGGTTCTTC; CDR3 protein: CASSYNPDFRFF
D gene: TRBD1; V gene: TRBV27; clone size: -; J gene: TRBJ1-2; CDR3 DNA: TGTGCCAGCAGTTTATGGGGGACAGGGGGCTACACCTTC; CDR3 protein: CASSLWGTGGYTF
D gene: -; V gene: TRBV24-1; clone size: -; J gene: TRBJ1-1; CDR3 DNA: TGTGCCACCAGTTCCGGGACAACCACCATGAACACTGAAGCTTTCTTT; CDR3 protein: CATSSGTTTMNTEAFF
D gene: -; V gene: TRBV7-9; clone size: -; J gene: TRBJ1-2; CDR3 DNA: TGTGCCAGCAGCTTAGAGGGAGGCCTCTATGGCTACACCTTC; CDR3 protein: CASSLEGGLYGYTF
D gene: TRBD1; V gene: TRBV13; clone size: -; J gene: TRBJ1-2; CDR3 DNA: TGTGCCAGCAGCTCGACAGGGGAGGAGGACTATGGCTACACCTTC; CDR3 protein: CASSSTGEEDYGYTF
D gene: -; V gene: TRBV5-4; clone size: -; J gene: TRBJ2-5; CDR3 DNA: TGTGCCAGCAGCCCCTGGGGATGGGAGGCCCAGTACTTC; CDR3 protein: CASSPWGWEAQYF
D gene: -; V gene: TRBV4-1; clone size: -; J gene: TRBJ1-5; CDR3 DNA: TGCGCCAGCAGCCAAGATCCGGGGGGGTGGAATCAGCCCCAGCATTTT; CDR3 protein: CASSQDPGGWNQPQHF
D gene: -; V gene: TRBV7-2; clone size: -; J gene: TRBJ1-1; CDR3 DNA: TGTGCCAGCAGCCCCGGACAGATTATGAACACTGAAGCTTTCTTT; CDR3 protein: CASSPGQIMNTEAFF
D gene: TRBD1; V gene: TRBV6-5; clone size: -; J gene: TRBJ2-7; CDR3 DNA: TGTGCCAGCAGTCCCGGGACAGGGTACGAGCAGTACTTC; CDR3 protein: CASSPGTGYEQYF
D gene: TRBD1; V gene: TRBV18; clone size: -; J gene: TRBJ2-7; CDR3 DNA: TGTGCCAGCTCGTCCGGGACAGGTTCCTTGTACTTC; CDR3 protein: CASSSGTGSLYF
D gene: -; V gene: TRBV18; clone size: -; J gene: TRBJ1-4; CDR3 DNA: TGTGCCAGCTCACGGGAGGCGGGAGCAACTAATGAAAAACTGTTTTTT; CDR3 protein: CASSREAGATNEKLFF
D gene: -; V gene: TRBV7-3; clone size: -; J gene: TRBJ2-2; CDR3 DNA: TGTGCCAGCAGCCCGACAGCTACGAACACCGGGGAGCTGTTTTTT; CDR3 protein: CASSPTATNTGELFF
D gene: -; V gene: TRBV12-3/TRBV12-4; clone size: -; J gene: TRBJ1-1; CDR3 DNA: TGTGCCAGCAGTTCGAGGACAGAAAAAGCTTTCTTT; CDR3 protein: CASSSRTEKAFF
D gene: -; V gene: TRBV3-1/TRBV3-2; clone size: -; J gene: TRBJ1-4; CDR3 DNA: TGTGCCAGCAGCCCACCCCACGCTGGGGGGGAAAAACTGTTTTTT; CDR3 protein: CASSPPHAGGEKLFF
D gene: -; V gene: TRBV25-1; clone size: -; J gene: TRBJ2-2; CDR3 DNA: TGTGCCAGCAGTGAATACCCCGTTCCACAGTCTAACACCGGGGAGCTGTTTTTT; CDR3 protein: CASSEYPVPQSNTGELFF
D gene: -; V gene: TRBV7-6; clone size: once; J gene: TRBJ1-1; CDR3 DNA: TGTGCCAGCAGCCGCGGGAAGGTCACTGAAGCTTTCTTT; CDR3 protein: CASSRGKVTEAFF
D gene: TRBD2; V gene: TRBV2; clone size: once; J gene: TRBJ2-5; CDR3 DNA: TGTGCCAGCAGATCGGGACTAGCGGGATTTGAAGAGACCCAGTACTTC; CDR3 protein: CASRSGLAGFEETQYF
D gene: -; V gene: TRBV4-1; clone size: -; J gene: TRBJ2-2; CDR3 DNA: TGCGCCAGCAGCCTCGACTCGGGCACCGGGGAGCTGTTTTTT; CDR3 protein: CASSLDSGTGELFF
D gene: -; V gene: TRBV6-5; clone size: -; J gene: TRBJ2-7; CDR3 DNA: TGTGCCAGCGCGGGTTACCCATCCTACGAGCAGTACTTC; CDR3 protein: CASAGYPSYEQYF
D gene: -; V gene: TRBV19; clone size: once; J gene: TRBJ2-5; CDR3 DNA: TGTGCCAGTAGTATAGATGGGGCAGCGGAGACCCAGTACTTC; CDR3 protein: CASSIDGAAETQYF
D gene: -; V gene: TRBV18; clone size: -; J gene: TRBJ2-5; CDR3 DNA: TGTGCCAGCTCACGAGGCAACCAAGAGACCCAGTACTTC; CDR3 protein: CASSRGNQETQYF
D gene: -; V gene: TRBV6-5; clone size: few; J gene: TRBJ1-1; CDR3 DNA: TGTGCCAGCAGTCCAGGGCTAGGGATGAACACTGAAGCTTTCTTT; CDR3 protein: CASSPGLGMNTEAFF
D gene: -; V gene: TRBV27; clone size: -; J gene: TRBJ1-6; CDR3 DNA: TGTGCCAGCAGCGACAGGAGCTCCTATAATTCACCCCTCCACTTT; CDR3 protein: CASSDRSSYNSPLHF
D gene: -; V gene: TRBV6-1; clone size: -; J gene: TRBJ1-5; CDR3 DNA: TGTGCCAGCAGTGAAGGGAGGGTTGGACCCCAGCATTTT; CDR3 protein: CASSEGRVGPQHF
D gene: -; V gene: TRBV15; clone size: -; J gene: TRBJ1-2; CDR3 DNA: TGTGCCACCAGCAGAGGGGCGGGGCAATCGTATGGCTACACCTTC; CDR3 protein: CATSRGAGQSYGYTF
D gene: -; V gene: TRBV6-5; clone size: -; J gene: TRBJ2-5; CDR3 DNA: TGTGCCAGCAGTTACGGGGGGTCTAGGGAGACCCAGTACTTC; CDR3 protein: CASSYGGSRETQYF
D gene: TRBD1; V gene: TRBV7-6; clone size: -; J gene: TRBJ2-2; CDR3 DNA: TGTGCCAGCAGCCCTGGGCCGACAGGGGGTTACACCGGGGAGCTGTTTTTT; CDR3 protein: CASSPGPTGGYTGELFF
D gene: -; V gene: TRBV3-1/TRBV3-2; clone size: -; J gene: TRBJ2-5; CDR3 DNA: TGTGCCAGCAGCCAAGATACGCGGGGAGGGGGAGAGACCCAGTACTTC; CDR3 protein: CASSQDTRGGGETQYF
D gene: TRBD1; V gene: TRBV27; clone size: -; J gene: TRBJ1-5; CDR3 DNA: TGTGCCAGCAGTTCGGGACAGGTTAATCAGCCCCAGCATTTT; CDR3 protein: CASSSGQVNQPQHF
D gene: -; V gene: TRBV15; clone size: -; J gene: TRBJ1-2; CDR3 DNA: TGTGCCACCAGCAGAGATTGGGGCAGTCTCTATGGCTACACCTTC; CDR3 protein: CATSRDWGSLYGYTF
D gene: -; V gene: TRBV18; clone size: few; J gene: TRBJ2-2; CDR3 DNA: TGTGCCAGCTCACTCGACAGAGTGGAGCTGTTTTTT; CDR3 protein: CASSLDRVELFF
D gene: -; V gene: TRBV2; clone size: -; J gene: TRBJ2-3; CDR3 DNA: TGTGCCAGCATCCGGGACTTACACACAGATACGCAGTATTTT; CDR3 protein: CASIRDLHTDTQYF
D gene: TRBD2; V gene: TRBV3-1/TRBV3-2; clone size: -; J gene: TRBJ2-7; CDR3 DNA: TGTGCCAGCAGCTCATCGGGACTAGCAACCTACGAGCAGTACTTC; CDR3 protein: CASSSSGLATYEQYF
D gene: TRBD1; V gene: TRBV7-9; clone size: -; J gene: TRBJ1-2; CDR3 DNA: TGTGCCAGCAGCTTTGTCAGGGGGGATGGCTACACCTTC; CDR3 protein: CASSFVRGDGYTF
D gene: -; V gene: TRBV7-9; clone size: -; J gene: TRBJ2-3; CDR3 DNA: TGTGCCAGCAGCCCGAACGGAGGAGATACGCAGTATTTT; CDR3 protein: CASSPNGGDTQYF
D gene: TRBD1; V gene: TRBV7-8; clone size: -; J gene: TRBJ2-1; CDR3 DNA: TGTGCCAGCAGTATACAAGGGGGACAGGTGTACAATGAGCAGTTCTTC; CDR3 protein: CASSIQGGQVYNEQFF
D gene: -; V gene: TRBV25-1; clone size: few; J gene: TRBJ1-4; CDR3 DNA: TGTGCCAGCAGTGTGGCGGGAAAAGAAAAACTGTTTTTT; CDR3 protein: CASSVAGKEKLFF